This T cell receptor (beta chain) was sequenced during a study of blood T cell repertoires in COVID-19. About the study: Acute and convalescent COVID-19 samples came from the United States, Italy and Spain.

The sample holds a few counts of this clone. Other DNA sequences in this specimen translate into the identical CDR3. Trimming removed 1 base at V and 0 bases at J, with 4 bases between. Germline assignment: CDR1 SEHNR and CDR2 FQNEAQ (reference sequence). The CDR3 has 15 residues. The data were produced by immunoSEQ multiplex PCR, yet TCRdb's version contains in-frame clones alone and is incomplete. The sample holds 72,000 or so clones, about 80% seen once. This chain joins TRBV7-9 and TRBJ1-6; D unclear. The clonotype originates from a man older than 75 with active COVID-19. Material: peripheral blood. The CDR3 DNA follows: TGTGCCAGCAGCTTAGGAGACTCCTATAATTCACCCCTCCACTTT. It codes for CASSLGDSYNSPLHF.